This TCR beta chain is from a study of CD8 T cells in Susac syndrome. Reverse transcription of about 0.5 to 1 ug RNA was performed with random hexamers. Multiplex PCR with immunoSEQ amplified the TCR beta CDR3 across 54 Vbeta and 13 Jbeta. TCRdb called the immunoSEQ multiplex PCR reads again in MiXCR, with one record for every CDR3 protein. The table includes about 300,000 distinct CDR3 sequences, 65% to 90% detected once. V dropped 3 bases and J dropped 4 bases, with 9 bases sitting between them. Germline V gene sequence: CDR1 LGHNA, CDR2 YSLEER. The CDR3 totals 13 residues. Relapsing-remitting disease, either stable or active, was present in the treatment-naive patients who were the multiple sclerosis controls.

The rearrangement joins TRBV4-3 to TRBJ1-1; perhaps TRBD1 as D (6 bases). Input material: CD8+ T cells from PBMCs. The source of this sequence is a human donor with multiple sclerosis. The CDR3 bases are TGCGCCAGCAGCCAGTGGGGGCGCACTGAAGCTTTCTTT. Translation gives CASSQWGRTEAFF.